These 18 T cell receptor beta chains were sequenced from one sample in a study of graft-versus-host responses after intestinal transplantation. These TCRs are of unknown antigen specificity. The protocol was immunoSEQ multiplex PCR, while the TCRdb copy is restricted to in-frame clones and leaves out a portion. The sample lists 90,000 to 130,000 clones, 85% to 95% seen once, with 0.4% to 0.65% in the top ten. The input for sequencing was unstimulated CD8+ T cells sorted from spleen or lymph node cells, taken before intestinal transplant. These receptors came from a human donor who received an intestinal transplant.

This clone was picked up one time. The chain employs TRBV10-3 and TRBJ2-5; D possibly corresponds to TRBD1 (7 bases). CDR3 length: 12 amino acids. Between the trimmed V and J ends, which lost 4 bases and 5 bases, there was a span of 8 bases. Per germline, CDR1 ENHRY and CDR2 SYGVKD. In DNA, the CDR3 is TGTGCCATCAGTGCAGGGGGGGAGACCCAGTACTTC. It translates to CAISAGGETQYF.

The V and J genes are TRBV5-6 and TRBJ2-1, with TRBD2 matching 11 bases. Germline V gene lookup returns CDR1 SGHDT and CDR2 YYEEEE. The CDR3 sequence is 16 residues long. J gave up 4 bases and V 4 bases, and 7 bases lay outside the gene matches. CDR3 residues: CASSKLTSGAYNEQFF. CDR3 nucleotide sequence: TGTGCCAGCAGCAAACTGACTAGCGGGGCGTACAATGAGCAGTTCTTC.

The rearrangement joins TRBV30 to TRBJ1-5; 10 bases match TRBD1. The CDR3 loop spans 14 amino acids. V shed 1 base, J shed 5 bases, and the junction held 2 bases outside the gene matches. The V gene's germline CDR1 is GTSNPN and CDR2 SVGIG (reference sequence). CDR3 sequence: CAWSGDRGHQPQHF. The DNA of the CDR3 is TGTGCCTGGAGTGGGGACAGGGGCCATCAGCCCCAGCATTTT.

The chain carries TRBV11-2 and TRBJ2-1; possibly TRBD1 or TRBD2 for D (5 bases each). The CDR3 contains 13 residues. Trimming removed 5 bases from V and 5 bases from J, with 10 bases in between. The germline V gene encodes CDR1 SGHAT and CDR2 FQNNGV. This CDR3 reads CASSKGPDNEQFF. The DNA for the CDR3 is TGTGCCAGCAGCAAGGGACCAGACAATGAGCAGTTCTTC. Combining the CDR3 with reference TRBV11-2 and TRBJ2-1 gives the whole variable domain EAGVAQSPRYKIIEKRQSVAFWCNPISGHATLYWYQQILGQGPKLLIQFQNNGVVDDSQLPKDRFSAERLKGVDSTLKIQPAKLEDSAVYLCASSKGPDNEQFFGPGTRLTVL.

The chain couples TRBV30 to TRBJ2-7; 10 bases are shared with TRBD1. CDR3 length equals 13 residues. CDR1 and CDR2 from the germline V gene are GTSNPN and SVGIG (reference sequence). V shed 2 bases and J 6 bases; nucleotides not matched to a gene: 4. DNA for the CDR3: TGTGCCTGGAGTTCCGGGACAGGGGTCGAGCAGTACTTC. Translating gives CAWSSGTGVEQYF.

The gene calls are TRBV4-2 and TRBJ2-7; 12 nucleotides agree with TRBD2. V lost 1 base, J lost 5 bases, and 6 bases stayed unmatched. The CDR3 spans 16 residues. In germline, CDR1 is LGHNA, CDR2 YNFKEQ. The CDR3 region is CASSQGLAGARHEQYF. CDR3 in DNA: TGTGCCAGCAGCCAAGGACTAGCGGGAGCCCGCCACGAGCAGTACTTC.

The chain is built from TRBV4-1 and TRBJ2-7, with TRBD1 matching 9 bases. Germline-derived CDR1 and CDR2 are MGHRA and YSYEKL. This CDR3 has 16 amino acids. J was trimmed by 6 bases and V by 3 bases; bases with no gene match: 12. The CDR3 here is CASSHLSSGQGSEQYF. As DNA, the CDR3 is TGCGCCAGCAGCCACCTATCTTCGGGACAGGGTAGCGAGCAGTACTTC.

This rearrangement joins TRBV10-3 to TRBJ1-5, with TRBD1 as a possible D gene (5 bases). V was pared by 2 bases and J by 1 base, with 15 bases between. CDR3 length equals 17 residues. CDR1 ENHRY and CDR2 SYGVKD come from the germline V gene. CDR3 DNA sequence: TGTGCCATCAGTGAGGATGGAGGGGCTGGGAGCAATCAGCCCCAGCATTTT. It codes for CAISEDGGAGSNQPQHF.

This clone was counted only a few times. The rearrangement joins TRBV4-1 to TRBJ1-3; D not certain. Trimming removed 4 bases from V and 0 bases from J, with 10 bases in between. In germline, CDR1 is MGHRA, CDR2 YSYEKL. The CDR3 is 15 residues long. The CDR3 nucleotides read TGCGCCAGCAGCCTCGGGGATAACTCTGGAAACACCATATATTTT. It encodes CASSLGDNSGNTIYF.

This clone was observed a handful of times. The chain couples TRBV2 to TRBJ2-7; maybe TRBD1 (5 bases). Germline values: CDR1 SNHLY, CDR2 FYNNEI. The V and J ends lost 6 bases and 2 bases respectively, with 14 bases between them. This CDR3 comprises 14 residues. The CDR3 protein is CASRDKTNTYEQYF. The CDR3 DNA reads TGTGCCAGCAGGGACAAGACCAATACCTACGAGCAGTACTTC.

This chain joins TRBV19 and TRBJ2-1; D is unclear. V lost 3 bases, J lost 1 base, and 7 bases lay in between. Looked up from germline, CDR1 is LNHDA and CDR2 is SQIVND (reference sequence). This CDR3 region has 14 residues. The CDR3: CASSITISYNEQFF. As DNA, the CDR3 is TGTGCCAGTAGTATTACGATTTCCTACAATGAGCAGTTCTTC.

This clone appeared a single time. The chain uses TRBV9 and TRBJ2-7, with D perhaps TRBD2 (6 bases). This CDR3 has 15 residues. Germline CDR1 is SGDLS and CDR2 is YYNGEE. With 0 bases removed from V and 6 bases from J, the gap between germline ends came to 16 bases. The CDR3 coding sequence is TGTGCCAGCAGCGTAGAGTCCGGGAGTTCGTCCGAGCAGTACTTC. Translation: CASSVESGSSSEQYF.

This sequence joins TRBV5-1 and TRBJ2-1; D might be TRBD2 (5 bases). V was trimmed by 8 bases and J by 4 bases, leaving 19 bases between them. Germline V CDR1 and CDR2: SGHRS, YFSETQ. The CDR3 consists of 15 residues. This chain's CDR3 is CASSAELVEYNEQFF. In DNA, the CDR3 is TGCGCCAGTTCAGCGGAGCTAGTGGAGTACAATGAGCAGTTCTTC.

The chain couples TRBV6-1 to TRBJ1-4; no firm D call. Germline V CDR1 and CDR2: MNHNS, SASEGT. V lost 6 bases and J 8 bases, leaving 4 bases between the germline ends. The CDR3 is 10 amino acids. CDR3 loop: CASRGEKLFF. The DNA of the CDR3 is TGTGCCAGCAGGGGGGAAAAACTGTTTTTT.

V and J are TRBV27 and TRBJ1-2, with TRBD1 matching over 9 bases. In germline, CDR1 is MNHEY, CDR2 SMNVEV (reference sequence). V lost 3 bases and J lost 3; bases outside the gene matches: 5. This CDR3 region has 15 residues. Here the CDR3 reads CASSFSGTGHYGYTF. The CDR3 nucleotides read TGTGCCAGCAGTTTTTCCGGGACAGGGCACTATGGCTACACCTTC.

The genes are TRBV7-9 and TRBJ1-2; D not resolved. This CDR3 is built from 15 residues. The V gene lost 4 bases and the J gene lost 6 bases, with 18 bases spanning the gap. CDR1 is SEHNR and CDR2 is FQNEAQ in the germline V gene (reference sequence). CDR3 in amino acids: CASSSAQRGSHGYTF. CDR3 DNA sequence: TGTGCCAGCAGCTCGGCGCAAAGAGGGAGCCATGGCTACACCTTC.

This sequence joins TRBV4-1 and TRBJ1-4; D gene ambiguous. The CDR3 contains 14 residues. The V and J ends lost 0 bases and 5 bases respectively, with 7 bases between them. The germline CDR1 and CDR2 sequences are MGHRA and YSYEKL. CDR3 nucleotides: TGCGCCAGCAGCCAAGATTCAGTGAATGAAAAACTGTTTTTT. This gives the protein CASSQDSVNEKLFF.

The rearrangement uses TRBV5-1 and TRBJ2-7; no firm D call. Germline loops: CDR1 SGHRS, CDR2 YFSETQ. The ends were cut back, 5 bases at V and 1 base at J, with 10 bases in the middle. The CDR3 is 13 residues long. Here the CDR3 reads CASRAAQSYEQYF. CDR3 nucleotides: TGCGCCAGCAGGGCAGCGCAATCCTACGAGCAGTACTTC.